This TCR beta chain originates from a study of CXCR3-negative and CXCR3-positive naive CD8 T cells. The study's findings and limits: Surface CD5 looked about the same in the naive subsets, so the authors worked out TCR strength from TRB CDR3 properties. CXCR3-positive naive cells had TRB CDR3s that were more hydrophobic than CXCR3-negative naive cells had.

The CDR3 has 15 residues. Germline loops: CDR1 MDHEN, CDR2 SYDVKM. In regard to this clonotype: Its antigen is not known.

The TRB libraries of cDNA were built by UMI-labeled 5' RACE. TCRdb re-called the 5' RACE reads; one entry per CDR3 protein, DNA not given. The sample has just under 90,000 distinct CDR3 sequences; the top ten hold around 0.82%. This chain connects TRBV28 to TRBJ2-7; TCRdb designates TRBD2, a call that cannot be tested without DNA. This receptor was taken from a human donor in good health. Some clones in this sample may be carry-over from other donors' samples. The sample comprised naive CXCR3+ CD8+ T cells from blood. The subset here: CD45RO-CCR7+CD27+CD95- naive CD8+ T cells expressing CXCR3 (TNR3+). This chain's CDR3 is CASGSIAASSYEQYF.